The T cell receptor (beta chain) under discussion was sequenced for a study of glioma-infiltrating T cells after dendritic cell vaccination. Study observations and caveats: Higher TCR clonality did not directly relate to longer survival.

The primer mix had 60 V beta and 13 J beta primers. This table comes from immunoSEQ multiplex PCR, and its TCRdb copy is limited to in-frame clones, with some not included. The sample includes 80,000 to 100,000 clones, roughly three quarters of them seen just once. About this clone: The antigen remains undetermined.

The V and J ends lost 5 bases and 4 bases, in that order; junction bases with no gene match: 8. Germline V gene sequence: CDR1 SGHDT, CDR2 YYEEEE. This CDR3 has 14 residues. This receptor was obtained from a human donor with glioblastoma. This specimen consisted of blood, obtained before dendritic cell vaccination. V is TRBV5-6 and J is TRBJ1-2, with 7 positions matching TRBD1. The DNA for the CDR3 is TGTGCCAGCAGGACCGACAGGGTCGGCTATGGCTACACCTTC. Protein product: CASRTDRVGYGYTF.